Following are 3 T cell receptor beta chains from one sample sequenced in a study of blood T cell dynamics during melanoma immunotherapy (dated by TCRdb to 2018 to 2021). Findings and caveats that apply to the study as a whole: Among sorted CD8+ subsets, TIE cells showed the highest similarity to cfDNA CDR3 sequences and the highest clonality, suggesting active turnover with convergence on dominant clones.

The library relied on the immunoSEQ multiplex PCR assay. TCRdb took over this immuneACCESS table, retaining in-frame rearrangements with V and J assigned. Such tables are incomplete; in checked studies, under half of the missing clones stem from an unresolved V gene, and the remainder is unexplained. The sample records approximately 880 clones, approximately 84% of which are singletons. The ten most abundant clones make up 10% of the sample. Taken with the paper, the label for time point translates to: week 3, after first cycle of checkpoint inhibitor. The definition of immune-effector (TIE) cells was CD3+ CD4- CD8+ CD45RA- CD45RO-high CD27- CCR7- memory T cells. These receptors are not linked to any known antigen. The material was CD8+ T cells from blood, obtained from a patient treated with checkpoint blockade. The cell subset or site tag for this specimen amounts to: immune-effector CD8+ memory T cells, CD45RO-high CCR7- CD27-. These receptor sequences come from a human donor with melanoma.

With regard to this clone: The sample has other DNA sequences that encode this CDR3 too. The rearrangement joins TRBV7-6 to TRBJ2-7; no reliable D call. Trimming took 4 bases from V and 3 from J, leaving 10 bases between them. Germline V CDR1 and CDR2: SGHVS, FNYEAQ. This CDR3 is 13 amino acids long. CDR3 region: CASSSGPNYEQYF. For the CDR3, the DNA is TGTGCCAGCAGCTCCGGGCCAAACTACGAGCAGTACTTC.

This clone showed up just once. This chain links TRBV11-3 with TRBJ2-5, with TRBD2 matching over 8 bases. The end of the DNA is better explained by TRBJ2-7, so the J call may be wrong. The CDR3 has 17 amino acids. CDR1 and CDR2 (germline): SGHNT, YENEEA. The CDR3 DNA follows: TGTGCCATCGCCCCTAAGCCCCCGCGGACTAGCTCTTACGAGCAGTACTTC. Its protein is CAIAPKPPRTSSYEQYF.

The sample holds a few counts of this clone. The V call is TRBV27, the J call TRBJ2-1, with 13 nucleotides matching TRBD2. The CDR3 is 17 amino acids. CDR1 and CDR2 (germline): MNHEY, SMNVEV (reference sequence). J lost 4 bases, V lost 5 bases, and 8 bases had no gene match. CDR3 residues: CASSETGTSGVYNEQFF. The DNA of the CDR3 is TGTGCCAGCAGTGAAACAGGGACTAGCGGGGTATACAATGAGCAGTTCTTC.